The clone carrying this TCR beta chain was observed at least ten times. These data come from a study of T cells after yellow fever vaccination. Production of TCR cDNA was by 5'RACE template switching, which also added a universal primer site and UMIs. TCRdb reprocessed the 5' RACE reads with MiXCR, giving one entry per CDR3 protein. The data contain fewer than 500,000 distinct CDR3 sequences, approximately 19% of them singletons. The CDR3 is made up of 13 amino acids. V was trimmed by 5 bases and J by 7 bases, leaving 11 bases between them. The germline gives CDR1 SGHAT, CDR2 FQNNGV. The source material was PBMCs, sampled before the yellow fever booster vaccination. The receptor was isolated from a man between 18 and 29 years old who received the YFV17D yellow fever vaccine. The chain has TRBV11-2 and TRBJ1-4; D is undetermined. The CDR3 is CASSPRRGEKLFF. The CDR3 bases are TGTGCCAGCAGCCCCCGGCGTGGTGAAAAACTGTTTTTT.